Described below is a single T cell receptor beta chain sequence and its context. Its antigen remains undetermined. The record has no base qualities; no much larger clone is one base away. This entry comes from a study of cytomegalovirus exposure and HLA in healthy donors (dated by TCRdb to about 2017). Describing the broader study: In an earlier analysis of several hundred of the donors, approximately 260 Gb of sequence data and 117 million unique TCR beta sequences from roughly 190 million T cells were reported. Approximately 330 gigabases of sequencing data and around 80 million unique TCR sequences made up an early release that covered fewer than 650 HLA-typed donors. The genetic ancestry cluster associated with self-reported Caucasian donors included roughly 84% of the roughly 400 genotyped donors. The study was designed to test whether signatures of past pathogen exposure could be identified by cataloging public T cell receptors. The study used immunosequencing to profile the T cell repertoires of about 670 subjects and linked those repertoires to cytomegalovirus serostatus. A separate validation cohort of roughly 120 different subjects was used in addition to the 666-subject first cohort. High-throughput TCR immunosequencing, statistical association of individual TCRs with disease status, and machine learning were combined to predict cytomegalovirus infection status. To study patterns of TCR occurrence, a later analysis re-analyzed previously published TCR beta repertoires from 600 to 750 donors and added high-resolution HLA genotyping. Rather than drawing on any new phenotypic data, the later analysis identified candidate immune exposures from TCR beta sequences and the way those sequences occurred across donors. To decide whether each TCR beta V gene segment behaved as functional or pseudogenic, an earlier analysis of some 600 of the donors relied on high-throughput TCR beta sequencing. Donor age, sex, ethnicity and CMV serostatus were compiled alongside the repertoire data. A later genetic analysis took genome-wide SNP genotypes for about 55% of the roughly 670 donors and used that subset as a discovery cohort. All discovery cohort repertoires had been generated on a single sequencing platform. Both class I and class II loci were covered by HLA typing, at four-digit resolution. Typing coverage varied by locus: 629-630 donors for A, B, C, DRB1 and DQB1; approximately 560 for DQA1; about 590 for DPA1; approximately 490 for DPB1. Because of strong linkage in the cohort, roughly five DR-DQ haplotypes were treated as single units for association and clustering. Across around 400 genotyped donors of the cohort, an average of about 200,000 unique TCR beta nucleotide sequences per donor were sequenced, and about a sixth of those sequences were non-productive. The paper's findings and limits, for the study overall: In vitro tests confirmed that a few of the cytomegalovirus-associated TCR beta chains recognize cytomegalovirus antigens. According to the authors, the approach could potentially be generalized to other disease states and immunological phenotypes. A later genetic analysis reported fewer N-insertions in productive TCRs among donors in an Asian-associated ancestry cluster than the 666-donor mean. A further reported finding was that TCR beta sequences accurately predicted the HLA-A and HLA-B alleles for most subjects in the first cohort. An association between a missense DCLRE1C variant and V-gene and J-gene trimming of TCR beta chains was found in a later genetic analysis and replicated in an independent cohort. A cluster of highly shared sequence variants was judged likely to be a technical artifact of the sequencing pipeline. The study gave a list of about 170 TCR beta chains associated with cytomegalovirus. Most CMV-associated TCR beta chains appeared to be HLA-restricted in a later analysis, and the HLA associations seemed to be driven largely by CMV exposure. In a later analysis, several top co-occurrence clusters were reported to appear linked to parvovirus B19, influenza, CMV and Epstein-Barr virus. The earlier analysis of about 600 of the donors excluded around 17 rarely observed V segments, including chromosome 9 orphons, because counts were too low. The classifier was reported to diagnose cytomegalovirus status with high specificity and sensitivity in both the original and validation cohorts. A later analysis found that HLA-associated TCR beta chains were more clonally expanded and had lower generation probabilities than equally common non-associated chains. Correlated functional status among segregating V segments might reflect linkage disequilibrium, but an unknown experimental factor could not be ruled out. In a later analysis, TCR association rates were found to vary across HLA loci, with the most associated TCRs seen for DRB1 alleles and the fewest for HLA-C alleles. Roughly uniform sequencing depth across donors was assumed in presence/absence analyses, although this assumption may not hold. The only immune exposure information available for the cohort was CMV serostatus. Because some donors lacked HLA typing at each locus, the association tests relied only on the typed subset. Specific HLA alleles were associated with about 17,000 TCR beta sequences at a false discovery rate of 0.05 in a later analysis. This cohort had only TCR beta chains sequenced, and the lack of alpha or paired-chain data limited which features could be detected. While some public TCRs were present in many individuals, most TCR sequences turned up only very rarely across donors. When HLA alleles, especially DR and DQ, strongly co-occurred, attributing TCR associations to individual alleles was difficult. In an earlier analysis of about 540 of the donors, most TCR beta V segments were observed in productive rearrangements about 90% or about 30% of the time, broadly matching IMGT annotations. Because the 87-base-pair reads could not distinguish some IMGT-functional V segments, including TRBV6-2 and TRBV6-3, those segments were excluded.

V has 4 bases trimmed and J has 2 bases trimmed; junction bases matching no gene number 8. The germline V gene encodes CDR1 SGHRS and CDR2 YFSETQ. Including the terminal cysteine and phenylalanine, the CDR3 comprises 16 residues. The entry retains the CDR3 DNA only, 48 bases that are in frame from base 1. The cohort was made up of roughly 670 healthy bone marrow donors. Cohort members were all nominally healthy when sampled, although unrecorded immune exposures were likely present. The donor tested CMV seropositive and was one of the 289 seropositive cohort members. A peripheral blood sample was provided by each donor, and peripheral blood mononuclear cells were used for TCR beta sequencing. The Qiagen DNeasy Blood Extraction Kit was used to extract genomic DNA from the blood cell samples. Receptor libraries were prepared by the immunoSEQ multiplex PCR assay. A mixture of 60 forward primers for TCR Vbeta segments and 13 reverse primers for TCR Jbeta segments was used in the multiplex PCR. Amplification of the CDR3 region of rearranged TCR beta genes was performed with a multiplex PCR assay on genomic DNA. The amplified TCR beta libraries were sequenced on the Illumina HiSeq System as 87-base-pair reads. Per the original workflow: A later analysis counted approximately 84 million unique TCR beta chains across the 666 repertoires, and some 12 million of these chains were shared by at least two donors. To remove PCR and sequencing errors, raw reads were error-corrected and collapsed into unique sequences using a nearest-neighbor algorithm that merged closely related sequences. V, D and J gene segments were assigned by aligning CDR3 sequences to IMGT reference sequences. For a sequence to be retained, at least a six-nucleotide match to both a V gene segment and a J gene segment was required. A rearrangement counted as productive if the CDR3 had no stop codons and remained in frame with V and J, and every other rearrangement counted as non-productive. CDR3 was defined according to IMGT convention as the region running from the second conserved V-encoded cysteine to the conserved J-encoded phenylalanine. The earlier analysis of around 640 of the donors excluded sequences that lacked an unambiguous match to a single V gene segment. An earlier analysis of several hundred of the donors called V segments functional above 56.7% productive rearrangements and segregating when the between-donor standard deviation exceeded 5%. A statistical classification framework was built for diagnosing cytomegalovirus status from the catalog of TCR beta chain sequences. In a later analysis, V and J genes were assigned by comparing TCR nucleotide sequences against IMGT/GENE-DB human TR gene sequences. Using the TCRdist pipeline, a later analysis assigned CDR3 sequences along with most-parsimonious VDJ recombination scenarios. A later analysis defined each TCR beta chain by its CDR3 amino acid sequence plus V-gene family, and excluded reads lacking a unique V-gene family. As a way to deal with suspected cross-contamination and a sequencing artifact, a later analysis dropped over 550 nucleotide sequences that were highly shared and had low generation probability. In a later analysis, a clonal expansion index for each public chain was calculated from normalized within-repertoire ranks of inferred template counts. A later analysis computed generation probabilities with a VDJ recombination model fitted to out-of-frame rearrangements, and checked the results against IGoR. Hypergeometric tests were used in a later analysis to score TCR-TCR, TCR-HLA and TCR-CMV co-occurrence, with a repertoire-size bias correction applied to the TCR pairs. To estimate false discovery rates, a later analysis permuted the HLA or CMV assignments 20 times. In a later analysis, co-occurring TCRs were grouped using DBSCAN, and TCRdist sequence similarity was added for clustering within HLA-allele-positive subsets. Repertoires with fewer than 30,000 or more than 120,000 public chains, plus five repertoires with anomalous nucleotide sharing, were excluded from co-occurrence clustering. Entries here come from immuneACCESS through TCRdb and include only in-frame sequences with V and J called. Some clones fail to appear in such tables; in the studies checked, an unresolved V gene covers under half of the shortfall, and the cause of the remainder is unknown. D and trimming come from the DNA, and the V and J calls and clone size come from that table. The table for this sample lists 75,000 to 100,000 clones; about four fifths of them were counted only once. 9.5% to 13% of the sample is taken by the ten largest.

Sequencing used PBMCs. The V gene is TRBV5-1 and the J gene is TRBJ2-2, and TRBD2 matches 7 of the central bases. The sequence came from a man aged 18 to 29 in good health and CMV-seropositive. The sequenced DNA: TGCGCCAGCAGCCCTGGACTAGTCGCCAACACCGGGGAGCTGTTTTTT. The translation is CASSPGLVANTGELFF.